These 8 T cell receptor beta chains came from one sample sequenced in a study of T cells in localized non-small cell lung cancer. Sequencing was performed with immunoSEQ multiplex PCR; in TCRdb, only in-frame clones are kept and a portion is missing. The sample lists about 60,000 clones, around 90% occurring once. Sequencing used peripheral blood, obtained before any cancer treatment. All receptors derive from a woman aged 35 to 70 with stage I lung adenocarcinoma.

This sequence joins TRBV14 and TRBJ2-1; 9 bases fit TRBD1. This CDR3 is 17 amino acids long. The V and J ends lost 1 base and 7 bases, in that order; junction bases with no gene match: 11. The V gene's germline CDR1 is SGHDN and CDR2 FVKESK. The DNA for the CDR3 is TGTGCCAGCAGCCAAGTGGGGACAGGGTTGGCGAGAAATGAGCAGTTCTTC. Its translation: CASSQVGTGLARNEQFF.

The chain is built from TRBV2 and TRBJ1-5; D is ambiguous. The CDR3 consists of 12 residues. Between the trimmed V and J ends, which lost 9 bases and 4 bases, there was a span of 10 bases. Per the germline V gene, CDR1 is SNHLY and CDR2 is FYNNEI. CDR3 DNA: TGTGCCAGGGGTCAAGGGAATCAGCCCCAGCATTTT. This codes for CARGQGNQPQHF.

The chain couples TRBV19 to TRBJ2-1; TRBD2 might be the D (6 bases). CDR1 is LNHDA and CDR2 is SQIVND in the germline V gene (reference sequence). The CDR3 runs to 15 residues. V lost 6 bases, J lost 0 bases, and 12 bases lay in between. The chain's CDR3 is CASSRLGPSYNEQFF. CDR3 DNA: TGTGCCAGTAGCCGACTAGGACCCTCCTACAATGAGCAGTTCTTC.

The chain carries TRBV7-9 and TRBJ2-3; D not certain. Trimming cost V 7 bases and J 1 base, with 15 bases left between them. Germline V CDR1 and CDR2: SEHNR, FQNEAQ (reference sequence). This CDR3 has 15 amino acids. Here the CDR3 DNA reads TGTGCCAGCACCCTTGACGGGCCCGGCACAGATACGCAGTATTTT. It encodes CASTLDGPGTDTQYF.

The V call is TRBV19, the J call TRBJ2-2, with unresolved D. Looked up from germline, CDR1 is LNHDA and CDR2 is SQIVND (reference sequence). The ends were cut back, 2 bases at V and 3 bases at J, with 7 bases in the middle. The CDR3 loop spans 14 amino acids. CDR3 bases: TGTGCCAGTAGTATAAACCCCGACACCGGGGAGCTGTTTTTT. Translation gives CASSINPDTGELFF.

The chain employs TRBV2 and TRBJ2-1; D gene ambiguous. The V end was cut by 7 bases, the J end by 0 bases, with 10 bases between. CDR3 length equals 14 residues. CDR1 and CDR2 from the germline V gene are SNHLY and FYNNEI. CDR3 loop: CASNVLSSYNEQFF. The CDR3 DNA reads as TGTGCCAGCAATGTCCTTAGCTCCTACAATGAGCAGTTCTTC.

The J gene is TRBJ2-7, the V gene TRBV6-5; D could derive from TRBD1 or TRBD2 (6 bases each). Germline-derived CDR1 and CDR2 are MNHEY and SVGAGI. The ends were cut back, 6 bases at V and 5 bases at J, with 14 bases in the middle. This CDR3 spans 13 amino acids. In DNA form, the CDR3 reads TGTGCCAGCAGAGGGGGGACCTTTGACGAGCAGTACTTC. Translated, it gives CASRGGTFDEQYF.

The table lists this clone with a few counts. In nucleotides, the CDR3 is TGCAGCGTTGCAGTAGACAGGAACACTGAAGCTTTCTTT. Translated, it gives CSVAVDRNTEAFF. This chain links TRBV29-1 with TRBJ1-1; the D gene is possibly TRBD1 (5 bases). V was cut by 4 bases and J by 1 base, with 10 bases left in between. The CDR3 is made up of 13 amino acids. Germline V gives CDR1 SQVTM, CDR2 ANQGSEA.